Following are 22 T cell receptor beta chains from one sample sequenced in a study of shared clonotypes between healthy human individuals. TCRdb's table, derived via immunoSEQ multiplex PCR, lists solely in-frame clones and lacks some. The sample shows fewer than 1.6 million clones, 98% of them seen only once. The specimen sequenced was naive CD4+ T cells sorted from blood. Subset here: CD45RA+ positively selected. The receptors derive from a young man in good health.

The rearrangement joins TRBV2 to TRBJ2-1; weak D call: TRBD2 (5 bases). The CDR3 has 15 residues. The V end was cut by 6 bases, the J end by 5 bases, with 17 bases between. The germline V gene has CDR1 SNHLY and CDR2 FYNNEI. The CDR3 reads CASRTIRGANNEQFF. CDR3 in DNA: TGTGCCAGCAGGACTATTCGAGGAGCCAACAATGAGCAGTTCTTC.

The rearrangement links TRBV25-1 to TRBJ2-7; 8 bases line up with TRBD1. J gave up 0 bases and V 1 base, and 2 bases lay outside the gene matches. Germline CDR1 reads MGHDK; CDR2 reads SYGVNS. CDR3 length: 15 residues. Here the CDR3 DNA reads TGTGCCAGCAGTGAATCGGGGACAGGCTCCTACGAGCAGTACTTC. As protein: CASSESGTGSYEQYF.

A single count supports this clone. The gene calls are TRBV27 and TRBJ2-5; either TRBD1 or TRBD2 may fit D (6 bases each). Germline V gene sequence: CDR1 MNHEY, CDR2 SMNVEV (reference sequence). V was pared by 6 bases and J by 5 bases, with 13 bases between. The length of the CDR3 is 13 residues. The CDR3 protein is CASRMGGRETQYF. The CDR3 nucleotides read TGTGCCAGCAGGATGGGGGGCCGGGAGACCCAGTACTTC.

The V gene is TRBV4-1, the J gene TRBJ1-1, with D maybe TRBD1 (6 bases). CDR1 is MGHRA and CDR2 is YSYEKL in the germline V gene. This CDR3 region has 17 residues. Deletions cut 1 base from V and 7 bases from J, with 22 bases between. The CDR3 nucleotides read TGCGCCAGCAGCCAAGCAGTTAAGACGACAGGCGGGGGTGAAGCTTTCTTT. This encodes CASSQAVKTTGGGEAFF.

The chain has TRBV2 and TRBJ2-2; D is uncertain. This CDR3 spans 15 amino acids. The germline V and J ends were trimmed by 5 bases and 0 bases, with 10 bases remaining between them. Germline V lookup: CDR1 SNHLY, CDR2 FYNNEI. The CDR3 sequence: CASSTFPANTGELFF. CDR3 sequence (DNA): TGTGCCAGCAGTACTTTCCCCGCGAACACCGGGGAGCTGTTTTTT.

The rearrangement joins TRBV15 to TRBJ1-5, with D possibly TRBD1 on 5 matching bases. The germline CDR1 and CDR2 sequences are LNHNV and YYDKDF (reference sequence). Trimming left V 3 bases short and J 2 bases short, with 23 bases between. The CDR3 spans 19 residues. CDR3 region: CATSSGGFLGGGGNQPQHF. The DNA for the CDR3 is TGTGCCACCAGCAGTGGAGGATTTCTGGGGGGAGGGGGCAATCAGCCCCAGCATTTT.

This clone appeared once. The genes are TRBV11-2 and TRBJ2-1; 7 bases are shared with TRBD2. This CDR3 has 17 amino acids. Trimming cost V 4 bases and J 4 bases; bases outside gene matches: 13. The germline V gene has CDR1 SGHAT and CDR2 FQNNGV. As DNA, the CDR3 is TGTGCCAGCAGCTCCGTACTGAGCGGGGTTCAGTACAATGAGCAGTTCTTC. Residues: CASSSVLSGVQYNEQFF.

V and J are TRBV6-6 and TRBJ1-4; D gene uncertain. The CDR3 is made up of 16 amino acids. Germline CDR1 is MNHNY and CDR2 is SVGAGI (reference sequence). Trimming took off 0 bases at V and 0 bases at J, with 8 bases between the two ends. The CDR3 reads CASSYSTLATNEKLFF. CDR3 nucleotide sequence: TGTGCCAGCAGTTACTCAACTCTTGCAACTAATGAAAAACTGTTTTTT.

The chain couples TRBV5-1 to TRBJ2-2; D might be TRBD2 (5 bases). The V gene's germline CDR1 is SGHRS and CDR2 YFSETQ. V was pared by 0 bases and J by 4 bases, with 10 bases between. This CDR3 has 15 amino acids. CDR3 in amino acids: CASSLAVGATGELFF. CDR3 in DNA: TGCGCCAGCAGCTTGGCTGTGGGAGCCACCGGGGAGCTGTTTTTT.

The chain joins TRBV5-1 to TRBJ1-1; 9 bases fit TRBD1. Germline V CDR1 and CDR2: SGHRS, YFSETQ. The CDR3 is 15 residues long. V was pared by 3 bases and J by 1 base, with 4 bases of the junction left unmatched. CDR3 nucleotides: TGCGCCAGCAGCTCACAGGGGGCAGGGAACACTGAAGCTTTCTTT. It translates to CASSSQGAGNTEAFF.

The sample holds one count of this clone. This chain uses TRBV27 with TRBJ2-6; 9 nucleotides match TRBD2. CDR1 MNHEY and CDR2 SMNVEV come from the germline V gene (reference sequence). V was pared by 10 bases and J by 1 base, with 5 bases of the junction left unmatched. This CDR3 contains 15 residues. CDR3 DNA: TGTGCCACGACTAGCGGATCTTCTGGGGCCAACGTCCTGACTTTC. This encodes CATTSGSSGANVLTF.

This clone was observed a single time. The rearrangement links TRBV28 to TRBJ1-2; TRBD1 matches at 7 bases. In germline, CDR1 is MDHEN, CDR2 SYDVKM. The CDR3 totals 15 residues. The V gene end was trimmed by 4 bases and the J gene end by 4 bases; junction bases not matched to a gene: 9. CDR3 protein: CASSSIPRGSYGYTF. The CDR3 region has the DNA TGTGCCAGCAGTTCCATCCCCAGGGGGAGCTATGGCTACACCTTC.

The genes are TRBV5-5 and TRBJ2-7; D gene unclear. Germline V CDR1 and CDR2: SGHKS, YYEKEE (reference sequence). Trimming shortened V by 0 bases and J by 6 bases, and 13 bases separated the two germline ends. CDR3 length: 14 amino acids. The CDR3 reads CASSLGQSRGEQYF. DNA for the CDR3: TGTGCCAGCAGCTTGGGTCAGTCCCGAGGCGAGCAGTACTTC.

The genes are TRBV28 and TRBJ2-2, with D perhaps TRBD1 (6 bases). The CDR3 length is 18 residues. From germline, CDR1 is MDHEN and CDR2 SYDVKM. The V end lost 2 bases, the J end lost 4 bases, and 20 bases lay between the germline ends. The chain's CDR3 is CASSLPPTGSRGTGELFF. The CDR3 DNA reads TGTGCCAGCAGTTTACCCCCCACAGGGTCCCGGGGCACCGGGGAGCTGTTTTTT.

To note about this clone: In the same sample, other DNA sequences code for this CDR3. The chain carries TRBV5-1 and TRBJ2-5, with 10 bases matching TRBD1. The CDR3 loop spans 14 amino acids. Per germline, CDR1 SGHRS and CDR2 YFSETQ. V lost 4 bases to trimming and J lost 1 base; unmatched junction nucleotides: 1. In nucleotides, the CDR3 is TGCGCCAGCAGCGGACAGGGGGGCCAAGAGACCCAGTACTTC. Its protein product is CASSGQGGQETQYF.

This chain connects TRBV5-1 to TRBJ2-5, with D possibly matching TRBD1 (6 bases). This CDR3 has 14 residues. The germline V and J ends were trimmed by 5 bases and 7 bases, with 18 bases remaining between them. CDR1 is SGHRS, CDR2 YFSETQ, per germline. The CDR3 sequence is CASSEQGMGGTQYF. The CDR3, as DNA: TGCGCCAGCAGTGAGCAGGGGATGGGCGGGACCCAGTACTTC.

V is TRBV5-5 and J is TRBJ2-2, with TRBD2 matching over 13 bases. Germline CDR1 and CDR2: SGHKS and YYEKEE (reference sequence). The CDR3 contains 19 residues. The V and J ends lost 4 bases and 2 bases, in that order; junction bases with no gene match: 11. CDR3 bases: TGTGCCAGCAGCGACGGACTAGCGGGAGTAAGGAGAAACACCGGGGAGCTGTTTTTT. Translated: CASSDGLAGVRRNTGELFF.

This chain joins TRBV10-1 and TRBJ2-1, with D tentatively TRBD2 (6 bases). Trimming left V 3 bases short and J 7 bases short, with 13 bases between. Looked up from germline, CDR1 is WNHNN and CDR2 is SYGVQD (reference sequence). This CDR3 region has 14 residues. The CDR3 region has the DNA TGCGCCAGCAGTGATTCTACGGGACTTAATGAGCAGTTCTTC. Its protein product is CASSDSTGLNEQFF.

This rearrangement joins TRBV6-5 to TRBJ1-1; a weak D match, TRBD1 (5 bases). The V gene lost 6 bases and the J gene lost 6 bases, with 14 bases spanning the gap. Germline V lookup: CDR1 MNHEY, CDR2 SVGAGI. The CDR3 runs to 13 residues. The CDR3 loop reads CASRPGGAPEAFF. CDR3 bases: TGTGCCAGCAGACCGGGCGGGGCCCCTGAAGCTTTCTTT.

The chain uses TRBV11-2 and TRBJ2-7, with 8 bases matching TRBD2. The CDR3 extends over 15 amino acids. With V trimmed by 4 bases and J by 4 bases, 9 bases remained unmatched. Germline V gives CDR1 SGHAT, CDR2 FQNNGV. CDR3 sequence: CASSSLGLAGYEQYF. In DNA, the CDR3 is TGTGCCAGCAGCTCCCTAGGGCTAGCGGGTTACGAGCAGTACTTC.

This sequence joins TRBV7-2 and TRBJ1-1; D is unclear. CDR1 and CDR2 from the germline V gene are SGHTA and FQGNSA. The CDR3 covers 15 residues. The ends were cut back, 5 bases at V and 10 bases at J, with 23 bases in the middle. The CDR3 spells CASSPYRDERMGAFF. The CDR3, as DNA: TGTGCCAGCAGCCCCTACCGTGATGAGAGGATGGGAGCTTTCTTT. Combining the CDR3 with reference TRBV7-2 and TRBJ1-1 gives the whole variable domain GAGVSQSPSNKVTEKGKDVELRCDPISGHTALYWYRQSLGQGLEFLIYFQGNSAPDKSGLPSDRFSAERTGGSVSTLTIQRTQQEDSAVYLCASSPYRDERMGAFFGQGTRLTVV.

The chain carries TRBV29-1 and TRBJ2-2, with 8 bases that match TRBD1. This CDR3 has 14 amino acids. Germline lookup yields CDR1 SQVTM and CDR2 ANQGSEA. V shed 5 bases, J shed 5 bases, and the junction held 7 bases outside the gene matches. CDR3 sequence: CSVFDRGGTGELFF. CDR3 nucleotides: TGCAGCGTTTTCGACAGGGGCGGTACCGGGGAGCTGTTTTTT.